This T cell receptor (beta chain) appears in the sequencing data of a study of T-cell reconstitution after alpha-beta-depleted transplantation in children. Germline CDR1 MNHNS, CDR2 SASEGT. V lost 8 bases to trimming and J lost 1 base; unmatched junction nucleotides: 11. The CDR3 covers 16 residues. Construction of the TCRbeta library involved unique molecular identifiers. Using its own MiXCR run on the PCR reads, TCRdb lists one record per CDR3 protein. The sample includes 140,000 to 150,000 distinct CDR3 sequences, about 9% of them seen just once. This clonotype showed up just a few times. Antigen specificity is unknown. Study-level points and caveats: Alpha-beta T cells present about two months after transplant were reported to originate from several hundred expanded graft clones. It was newly produced T cells that mostly accounted for T-cell counts and diversity one year after transplant.

This material consisted of PBMCs, mostly from graft donor cells, taken 180 days after TCRalphabeta/CD19-depleted stem cell transplant. The sequence came from a female patient aged 2-9 years who had a stem cell transplant for congenital amegakaryocytic thrombocytopenia, so the T cells may come from the graft donor. This rearrangement joins TRBV6-1 to TRBJ2-3; 8 bases map to TRBD1. In DNA form, the CDR3 reads TGTGCCAGCCCCCCAAGCAGGGGGCGTCGCACAGATACGCAGTATTTT. As protein: CASPPSRGRRTDTQYF.